This T cell receptor beta chain was sequenced in a study of OX40 agonist ivuxolimab in advanced cancers. Study overall: With a range of 23 to 79, age averaged about 59 years, and approximately 83% were male.

With 6 bases clipped from V and 0 bases from J, the junction kept 7 bases outside the gene matches. CDR3 length: 15 amino acids. The germline V gene has CDR1 SNHLY and CDR2 FYNNEI. Details on this clone: Its antigen is unknown.

Profiling relied on immunoSEQ multiplex PCR, and the TCRdb table lists in-frame clones only, not all of them. The sample shows about 61,000 clones, 70% to 90% of them seen only once. With autoimmune disease history or systemic immunosuppression, patients were excluded. The study's findings and limits: Low clonal expansion, among the lowest seen, marked partial responders at 0.1-3.0 mg/kg.

The rearrangement joins TRBV2 to TRBJ1-2, with TRBD1 matching over 7 bases. The sequence was obtained from an adult with an advanced solid tumor such as melanoma, head and neck, liver or kidney cancer. Here the sequenced sample was CD4+ or CD8+ T cells sorted from blood, taken in a trial of the OX40 agonist ivuxolimab. This CDR3 reads CASRVSGTANYGYTF. The CDR3 DNA reads as TGTGCCAGCAGGGTCTCGGGGACAGCTAACTATGGCTACACCTTC.